The 13 T cell receptor beta chains reported below all come from one sample, sequenced in a study of yellow fever vaccine responses in identical twins. TCRdb reprocessed the RT-PCR reads with MiXCR, giving one entry per CDR3 protein. The sample has several thousand distinct CDR3 sequences; 70% to 90% are singletons. Here the sequenced sample was T cells from blood (PBMCs), unsorted or a sorted subset (not recorded which), taken before or after yellow fever vaccination (not recorded which). Every receptor here comes from a woman between 18 and 30 years old who received the yellow fever vaccine.

In nucleotides, the CDR3 is TGCAGTGCTAGAGATGGTGCCCTGTACAATGAGCAGTTCTTC. This encodes CSARDGALYNEQFF. The J gene is TRBJ2-1, the V gene TRBV20-1; D unresolved. The CDR3 has 14 amino acids. Germline-derived CDR1 and CDR2 are DFQATT and SNEGSKA (reference sequence). V lost 0 bases and J lost 4, with 10 bases in between.

The rearrangement uses TRBV9 and TRBJ2-5, with D perhaps TRBD2 (5 bases). This CDR3 spans 14 amino acids. The V gene lost 3 bases and the J gene lost 2 bases, with 11 bases spanning the gap. Germline V gives CDR1 SGDLS, CDR2 YYNGEE. The CDR3 spells CASSAGLIQETQYF. CDR3 sequence (DNA): TGTGCCAGCAGCGCAGGACTGATACAAGAGACCCAGTACTTC.

CDR3: CSAARRLTYEQYF. The DNA for the CDR3 is TGCAGTGCTGCCCGGAGACTAACCTACGAGCAGTACTTC. The chain joins TRBV20-1 to TRBJ2-7; weak D call: TRBD2 (5 bases). CDR1 is DFQATT and CDR2 is SNEGSKA in the germline V gene (reference sequence). Trimming cost V 5 bases and J 2 bases, with 13 bases left between them. The CDR3 is 13 amino acids.

The chain links TRBV13 to TRBJ2-1; unclear D gene. Germline CDR1 reads PRHDT; CDR2 reads FYEKMQ (reference sequence). V lost 5 bases to trimming and J lost 8 bases, with 10 bases between them. The length of the CDR3 is 12 residues. This CDR3 reads CASSDLGDEQFF. CDR3 DNA: TGTGCCAGCAGCGACCTAGGCGATGAGCAGTTCTTC.

This clonotype was recorded once. The CDR3: CSASIAGDFDEQFF. The DNA of the CDR3 is TGCAGTGCTAGTATAGCGGGAGATTTCGATGAGCAGTTCTTC. This sequence joins TRBV20-1 and TRBJ2-1, with 9 bases aligning to TRBD2. CDR1 and CDR2 from the germline V gene are DFQATT and SNEGSKA (reference sequence). This CDR3 contains 14 residues. The ends lost 3 bases at V and 8 bases at J; junction bases unmatched: 8.

V is TRBV5-4 and J is TRBJ2-1; D perhaps matches TRBD1 (5 bases). Germline V CDR1 and CDR2: SGHNT, YYREEE (reference sequence). V was pared by 2 bases and J by 0 bases, with 12 bases between. CDR3 size: 16 residues. The CDR3 bases are TGTGCCAGCAGCTTCCCAGGGATGAGCTCCTACAATGAGCAGTTCTTC. Amino acid sequence: CASSFPGMSSYNEQFF.

This chain links TRBV10-3 with TRBJ1-1; the D is unclear. V dropped 11 bases and J dropped 5 bases, with 12 bases sitting between them. Looked up from germline, CDR1 is ENHRY and CDR2 is SYGVKD. This CDR3 is built from 11 residues. CDR3 region: CAVKGGTEAFF. CDR3 in DNA: TGTGCCGTTAAGGGTGGTACTGAAGCTTTCTTT.

The chain is built from TRBV18 and TRBJ2-5; the D is unclear. Germline assignment: CDR1 KGHSH and CDR2 LQKENI. Trimming left V 2 bases short and J 5 bases short, with 6 bases between. The CDR3 runs 12 residues. CDR3 DNA: TGTGCCAGCTCACCATTGTCTGAGACCCAGTACTTC. It codes for CASSPLSETQYF.

The CDR3 here is CASSQDGELNNEQFF. The CDR3 region has the DNA TGTGCCAGCAGCCAGGACGGCGAGCTCAACAATGAGCAGTTCTTC. V is TRBV12-3 or TRBV12-4 and J is TRBJ2-1; D unresolved. CDR3 length: 15 residues. With 6 bases removed from V and 5 bases from J, the gap between germline ends came to 17 bases.

This clonotype was counted between two and nine times. The chain combines TRBV4-2 with TRBJ2-3; a possible D gene is TRBD2 (6 bases). Germline CDR1 reads LGHNA; CDR2 reads YNFKEQ. CDR3 length: 16 residues. The V and J ends lost 0 bases and 1 base respectively, with 11 bases between them. The CDR3 DNA sequence: TGTGCCAGCAGCCAAGAGGCGGGATCGGGCACAGATACGCAGTATTTT. This encodes CASSQEAGSGTDTQYF.

The chain joins TRBV20-1 to TRBJ1-2, with D unclear. The V and J ends lost 0 bases and 6 bases respectively, with 2 bases between them. This CDR3 contains 10 residues. Germline CDR1 and CDR2: DFQATT and SNEGSKA (reference sequence). The CDR3 DNA reads TGCAGTGCTAGAGATAATGGCTACACCTTC. Encoded protein: CSARDNGYTF.

This chain links TRBV23-1 with TRBJ1-1; D gene ambiguous. TRBV23-1 is given ORF status, its function remaining uncertain. This CDR3 has 16 amino acids. The V end was cut by 0 bases, the J end by 1 base, with 12 bases between. The chain's CDR3 is CASSQSPGPKNTEAFF. The CDR3 DNA reads TGCGCCAGCAGTCAATCCCCAGGACCGAAGAACACTGAAGCTTTCTTT.

The chain links TRBV30 to TRBJ1-5, with TRBD1 as a possible D gene (5 bases). V lost 1 base and J lost 3, with 10 bases in between. The CDR3 has 14 amino acids. Per the germline V gene, CDR1 is GTSNPN and CDR2 is SVGIG (reference sequence). In nucleotides, the CDR3 is TGTGCCTGGAGTGATGACAGCTACAATCAGCCCCAGCATTTT. Its protein product is CAWSDDSYNQPQHF.